These 16 T cell receptor beta chains originate from one sample sequenced in a study of blood T cell repertoires in COVID-19. Measured with immunoSEQ multiplex PCR; TCRdb has only the in-frame clones, and not every one. The table shows approximately 250,000 clones, with almost 85% occurring only once. The sample was PBMCs or T cells enriched from blood (not recorded which). The origin of the receptors is a man in his forties or fifties who had recovered from COVID-19.

The chain joins TRBV5-1 to TRBJ2-1, with 8 bases aligning to TRBD1. CDR1 and CDR2 (germline): SGHRS, YFSETQ. This CDR3 has 15 amino acids. Trimming cost V 4 bases and J 1 base; bases outside gene matches: 4. The CDR3 spells CASSHRQGSYNEQFF. The CDR3 nucleotides are TGCGCCAGCAGCCACCGACAGGGGTCCTACAATGAGCAGTTCTTC.

This clone turned up a few times. The chain combines TRBV5-4 with TRBJ1-6; 9 bases match TRBD1. V trimming: 2 bases; J trimming: 10 bases; junction bases outside the gene matches: 10. Germline assignment: CDR1 SGHNT and CDR2 YYREEE (reference sequence). The length of the CDR3 is 16 residues. The CDR3 protein is CASSFPSGQGGSPLHF. In DNA form, the CDR3 reads TGTGCCAGCAGCTTTCCCTCGGGACAGGGAGGCTCACCCCTCCACTTT.

CDR3 in amino acids: CASTRGTGLSFPMNTEAFF. The DNA for the CDR3 is TGTGCCAGCACCCGGGGGACAGGACTTTCCTTCCCCATGAACACTGAAGCTTTCTTT. The chain carries TRBV27 and TRBJ1-1; TRBD1 matches 8 bases. CDR3 size: 19 residues. Germline loops: CDR1 MNHEY, CDR2 SMNVEV (reference sequence). Trimming cost V 7 bases and J 0 bases; bases outside gene matches: 19.

This sequence joins TRBV6-2 or TRBV6-3 and TRBJ1-5; 9 bases line up with TRBD1. The CDR3 has 15 residues. Germline V gene data show CDR1 as MNHEY and CDR2 as SVGEGT. V shed 5 bases and J 7 bases; nucleotides not matched to a gene: 9. This CDR3 reads CASSLLQGAVQPQHF. The CDR3, as DNA: TGTGCCAGCAGTCTTTTACAGGGGGCGGTGCAGCCCCAGCATTTT.

The chain is built from TRBV4-1 and TRBJ2-7; maybe TRBD2 (5 bases). Germline CDR1 is MGHRA and CDR2 is YSYEKL. Trimming shortened V by 4 bases and J by 0 bases, and 13 bases separated the two germline ends. CDR3 length: 15 residues. CDR3 protein: CASSPGLGSSYEQYF. The CDR3 nucleotides are TGCGCCAGCAGCCCTGGACTGGGCAGCTCCTACGAGCAGTACTTC.

The gene calls are TRBV30 and TRBJ2-7; D is uncertain. In germline, CDR1 is GTSNPN, CDR2 SVGIG (reference sequence). Trimming removed 2 bases from V and 0 bases from J, with 11 bases in between. The CDR3 runs to 14 residues. CDR3 protein: CAWSIVLISYEQYF. As DNA, the CDR3 is TGTGCCTGGAGTATTGTACTGATCTCCTACGAGCAGTACTTC.

This clone turned up a few times. The V gene is TRBV4-2, the J gene TRBJ1-2; tentatively, D is TRBD1 (6 bases). V was cut by 4 bases and J by 14 bases, with 20 bases left in between. The length of the CDR3 is 13 residues. In germline, CDR1 is LGHNA, CDR2 YNFKEQ. The CDR3 here is CASSPAQQGMFTF. Here the CDR3 DNA reads TGTGCCAGCAGCCCAGCTCAACAGGGTATGTTTACCTTC.

Remarks on this clone: An end of the junction differs from the germline gene, which may be a read error. V is TRBV7-8 and J is TRBJ2-1; 14 bases match TRBD2. The CDR3 is 19 residues long. CDR1 is SGHVS and CDR2 is FQNEAQ in the germline V gene. CDR3 nucleotides: TGTGCCAGCAGCTGGGGACTAGCGGGAGCAATTATCTCCCACAATGAGCAGTTCTTC. Translated: CASSWGLAGAIISHNEQFF.

This chain uses TRBV7-2 with TRBJ1-5, with D hard to call. Per germline, CDR1 SGHTA and CDR2 FQGNSA. V lost 3 bases and J lost 7, with 7 bases in between. The CDR3 loop spans 12 amino acids. The CDR3 DNA sequence: TGTGCCAGCAGCTTTAGAGGACAGCCCCAGCATTTT. Encoded protein: CASSFRGQPQHF.

The chain combines TRBV30 with TRBJ1-6, with D maybe TRBD1 (5 bases). V was trimmed by 3 bases and J by 7 bases, leaving 16 bases between them. This CDR3 is built from 15 residues. Germline V lookup: CDR1 GTSNPN, CDR2 SVGIG (reference sequence). The CDR3 sequence is CAWSAGSGGNSPLHF. DNA of the CDR3: TGTGCCTGGAGCGCAGGGTCCGGTGGCAATTCACCCCTCCACTTT.

The chain joins TRBV7-9 to TRBJ2-1; 7 nucleotides agree with TRBD2. The CDR3 extends over 14 amino acids. Germline values: CDR1 SEHNR, CDR2 FQNEAQ (reference sequence). V was pared by 4 bases and J by 4 bases, with 4 bases of the junction left unmatched. CDR3 coding DNA: TGTGCCAGCAGCTCGGTTAGCGGGTACAATGAGCAGTTCTTC. This encodes CASSSVSGYNEQFF.

This clone is a singleton in its sample. The chain uses TRBV5-4 and TRBJ2-3; D may be TRBD1 (6 bases). The CDR3 covers 13 residues. The V end was cut by 4 bases, the J end by 2 bases, with 8 bases between. Per the germline V gene, CDR1 is SGHNT and CDR2 is YYREEE (reference sequence). The CDR3 region has the DNA TGTGCCAGCAGCCGGACAGTCACAGATACGCAGTATTTT. Its translation is CASSRTVTDTQYF.

The chain combines TRBV30 with TRBJ2-3; D gene uncertain. Germline V gene data show CDR1 as GTSNPN and CDR2 as SVGIG (reference sequence). There are 14 residues in the CDR3. Trimming removed 1 base from V and 0 bases from J, with 8 bases in between. The CDR3 region has the DNA TGTGCCTGGAGTGGCAGGCCTAGCACAGATACGCAGTATTTT. It encodes CAWSGRPSTDTQYF. Based on the CDR3 plus reference TRBV30 and TRBJ2-3, the full variable domain is SQTIHQWPATLVQPVGSPLSLECTVEGTSNPNLYWYRQAAGRGLQLLFYSVGIGQISSEVPQNLSASRPQDRQFILSSKKLLLSDSGFYLCAWSGRPSTDTQYFGPGTRLTVL.

This chain connects TRBV2 to TRBJ1-6; no clear D. Trimming took 7 bases from V and 7 from J, leaving 5 bases between them. This CDR3 has 11 amino acids. Germline V lookup: CDR1 SNHLY, CDR2 FYNNEI. Written as DNA, the CDR3 is TGTGCCAGCACACAGAATTCACCCCTCCACTTT. This translates into CASTQNSPLHF.

The chain joins TRBV5-6 to TRBJ1-2, with 7 bases matching TRBD1. Germline lookup yields CDR1 SGHDT and CDR2 YYEEEE. The J segment lost 2 bases and the V segment lost 6 bases, leaving 4 bases of the junction unmatched. CDR3 length equals 13 residues. The CDR3 nucleotides are TGTGCCAGCACACTGGGACAGAACTATGGCTACACCTTC. Amino acids: CASTLGQNYGYTF. The entire variable domain, with the rest obtained from reference TRBV5-6 and TRBJ1-2, is as follows: DAGVTQSPTHLIKTRGQQVTLRCSPKSGHDTVSWYQQALGQGPQFIFQYYEEEERQRGNFPDRFSGHQFPNYSSELNVNALLLGDSALYLCASTLGQNYGYTFGSGTRLTVV.

The chain employs TRBV11-2 and TRBJ2-7; 9 nucleotides agree with TRBD2. The CDR3 spans 15 residues. Germline assignment: CDR1 SGHAT and CDR2 FQNNGV. V lost 5 bases and J lost 4; bases outside the gene matches: 9. In nucleotides, the CDR3 is TGTGCCAGCAGCCCGGGAGGACTAGCGTCTTACGAGCAGTACTTC. It encodes CASSPGGLASYEQYF.